Presented here are 9 T cell receptor beta chains from one specimen sequenced in a study of T cells after yellow fever vaccination. TCRdb reprocessed the 5' RACE reads with MiXCR, giving one entry per CDR3 protein. This table has about 250,000 distinct CDR3 sequences, roughly 3.5% appearing once. The source material was PBMCs, sampled 15 days after the yellow fever booster vaccination. These receptors all come from a young man who received the YFV17D yellow fever vaccine.

This clonotype was detected ten times or more. This chain joins TRBV24-1 and TRBJ1-5; D is ambiguous. This CDR3 is built from 12 residues. The germline V gene encodes CDR1 KGHDR and CDR2 SFDVKD. The V and J ends lost 3 bases and 4 bases respectively, with 3 bases between them. The CDR3 reads CATSDMNQPQHF. The CDR3 region has the DNA TGTGCCACCAGTGATATGAATCAGCCCCAGCATTTT.

This clonotype was recorded many times. The CDR3 bases are TGTGCCAGCAGATGGGTTCTTACTGAAGCTTTCTTT. Amino acids: CASRWVLTEAFF. This sequence joins TRBV5-5 and TRBJ1-1; D uncertain. Trimming took 5 bases from V and 5 from J, leaving 10 bases between them. Germline V lookup: CDR1 SGHKS, CDR2 YYEKEE (reference sequence). This CDR3 spans 12 amino acids.

This clonotype was seen repeatedly, ten times or more. The chain recombines TRBV5-1 with TRBJ1-2; D unresolved. CDR1 is SGHRS, CDR2 YFSETQ, per germline. With 3 bases removed from V and 4 bases from J, the gap between germline ends came to 16 bases. The CDR3 has 15 residues. The CDR3 bases are TGCGCCAGCAGCTCCCGCGGAGGTCCTACCTATGGCTACACCTTC. It is translated as CASSSRGGPTYGYTF.

This clonotype was counted many times. The chain links TRBV12-3 or TRBV12-4 to TRBJ1-2; D gene unclear. CDR3 length: 13 residues. V lost 1 base and J lost 5, with 8 bases in between. The CDR3 bases are TGTGCCAGCAGTTTAGGCCGGGGATATGGCTACACCTTC. Its translation: CASSLGRGYGYTF.

Points on this clonotype: A much larger clone sits a single nucleotide away, making a read error possible. The V call is TRBV7-2, the J call TRBJ2-1; 7 bases map to TRBD2. V lost 5 bases to trimming and J lost 7 bases; unmatched junction nucleotides: 11. The CDR3 sequence is 15 residues long. Germline CDR1 SGHTA, CDR2 FQGNSA. The CDR3 spells CASSIQRGRGNEQFF. The CDR3 bases are TGTGCCAGCAGCATTCAGCGGGGCCGGGGGAATGAGCAGTTCTTC.

This clonotype has ten or more counts. The rearrangement joins TRBV7-2 to TRBJ2-5; D is perhaps TRBD2 (6 bases). Germline loops: CDR1 SGHTA, CDR2 FQGNSA. The V and J ends lost 3 bases and 4 bases respectively, with 18 bases between them. The length of the CDR3 is 16 residues. The CDR3 loop is CASSFRDAKEGETQYF. As DNA, the CDR3 is TGTGCCAGCAGCTTCCGGGACGCTAAGGAGGGAGAGACCCAGTACTTC.

The V gene is TRBV10-1, the J gene TRBJ2-1, with D perhaps matching TRBD2 (5 bases). Germline V lookup: CDR1 WNHNN, CDR2 SYGVQD (reference sequence). The V end was cut by 6 bases, the J end by 2 bases, with 14 bases between. This CDR3 is built from 15 residues. The CDR3 is CASSDMSSAYNEQFF. In DNA form, the CDR3 reads TGCGCCAGCAGCGACATGAGTAGCGCCTACAATGAGCAGTTCTTC.

V usage is TRBV19 and J usage is TRBJ2-6; D may correspond to TRBD1 or TRBD2 (5 bases each). Trimming took off 1 base at V and 0 bases at J, with 10 bases between the two ends. This CDR3 spans 17 amino acids. Germline loops: CDR1 LNHDA, CDR2 SQIVND (reference sequence). CDR3 in DNA: TGTGCCAGTAGTATAGTAACGGGGCGCTCTGGGGCCAACGTCCTGACTTTC. Amino acid sequence: CASSIVTGRSGANVLTF.

This sequence joins TRBV4-1 and TRBJ2-7; perhaps D is TRBD1 or TRBD2 (5 bases each). The CDR3 length is 16 residues. From germline, CDR1 is MGHRA and CDR2 YSYEKL. Trimming shortened V by 4 bases and J by 0 bases, and 16 bases separated the two germline ends. DNA for the CDR3: TGCGCCAGCAGCCCCCATCCTCGGGACGGCTCCTACGAGCAGTACTTC. Protein: CASSPHPRDGSYEQYF.